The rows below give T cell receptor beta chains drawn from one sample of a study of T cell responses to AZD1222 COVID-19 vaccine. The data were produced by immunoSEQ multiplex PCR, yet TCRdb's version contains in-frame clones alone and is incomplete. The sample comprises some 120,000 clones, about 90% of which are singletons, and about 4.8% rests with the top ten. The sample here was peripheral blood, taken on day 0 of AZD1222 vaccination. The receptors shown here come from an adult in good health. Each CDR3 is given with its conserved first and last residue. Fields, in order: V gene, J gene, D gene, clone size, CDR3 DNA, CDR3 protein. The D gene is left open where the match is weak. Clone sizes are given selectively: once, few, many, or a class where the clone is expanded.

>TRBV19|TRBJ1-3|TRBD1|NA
TGTGCCAGTAGTCTTCGACAGGGCTCTGGAAACACCATATATTTT
CASSLRQGSGNTIYF
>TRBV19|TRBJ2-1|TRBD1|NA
TGTGCCAGTAGTCCCGCTGGAAGGACAGGGTGGAATGAGCAGTTCTTC
CASSPAGRTGWNEQFF
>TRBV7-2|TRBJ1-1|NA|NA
TGTGCCAGCAGCCAAGACGGAGATAAGAACACTGAAGCTTTCTTT
CASSQDGDKNTEAFF
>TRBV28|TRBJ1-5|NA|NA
TGTGCCAGCAGTTCCTCTGGGACCCGATTCCTCAATCAGCCCCAGCATTTT
CASSSSGTRFLNQPQHF
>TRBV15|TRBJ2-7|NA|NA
TGTGCCACCAGCCCTCGGCCAACGAGTGGGCTAGGACTCTACGAGCAGTACTTC
CATSPRPTSGLGLYEQYF
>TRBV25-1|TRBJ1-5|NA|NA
TGTGCCAGCAGTGATCCAGGGAATTATCAGCCCCAGCATTTT
CASSDPGNYQPQHF
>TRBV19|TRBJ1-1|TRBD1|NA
TGTGCCAGTAGTAAGACAGGGGTAACCACTGAAGCTTTCTTT
CASSKTGVTTEAFF
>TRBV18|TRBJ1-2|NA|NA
TGTGCCAGCTCCACAGGAAGGAGTGGCTACACCTTC
CASSTGRSGYTF
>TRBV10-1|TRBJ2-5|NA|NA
TGCGCCAGCAGTGCGATCAGAGAGACCCAGTACTTC
CASSAIRETQYF
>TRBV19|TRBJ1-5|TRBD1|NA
TGTGCCAGTAGTCTTGGACAGGGAGGCAATCAGCCCCAGCATTTT
CASSLGQGGNQPQHF
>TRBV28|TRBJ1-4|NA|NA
TGTGCCAGCAGAATACCGCTCGGGACTCCCGGCGGGGGTAATGAAAAACTGTTTTTT
CASRIPLGTPGGGNEKLFF
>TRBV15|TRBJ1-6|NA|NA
TGTGCCACCAGCGAGGCAGTTTATAATTCACCCCTCCACTTT
CATSEAVYNSPLHF
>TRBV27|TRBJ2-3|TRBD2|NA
TGTGCCAGCAGCCCCCGGGGCGGGAGGCCGGCAGATACGCAGTATTTT
CASSPRGGRPADTQYF
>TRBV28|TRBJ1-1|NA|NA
TGTGCCAGCAGTTCGGACCTCGCAGGGTTGAACACTGAAGCTTTCTTT
CASSSDLAGLNTEAFF
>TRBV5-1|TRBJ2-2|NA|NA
TGCGCCAGCAGCCAAGGGGGCGCGGGATCTTCCGGGGAGCTGTTTTTT
CASSQGGAGSSGELFF
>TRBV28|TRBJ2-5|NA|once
TGTGCCAGCACCCTATTTTGGGGTGAGACCCAGTACTTC
CASTLFWGETQYF
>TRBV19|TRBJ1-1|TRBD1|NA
TGTGCCAGTAGTATGCACAGGGGTGGGAACACTGAAGCTTTCTTT
CASSMHRGGNTEAFF
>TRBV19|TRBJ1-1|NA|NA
TGTGCCAGTAGTATGGAGGGACGGCAGAACACTGAAGCTTTCTTT
CASSMEGRQNTEAFF
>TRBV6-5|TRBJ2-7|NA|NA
TGTGCCAGCAGTCGAGACGGCGCGGTCTCCTACGAGCAGTACTTC
CASSRDGAVSYEQYF
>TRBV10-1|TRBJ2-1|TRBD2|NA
TGCGCCAGCAGCCCACTAGCGGGAGAGGAAAATGAGCAGTTCTTC
CASSPLAGEENEQFF
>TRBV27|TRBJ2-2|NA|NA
TGTGCCAGCAGCCTCGGACACGGGCGGCCCCCGAACACCGGGGAGCTGTTTTTT
CASSLGHGRPPNTGELFF
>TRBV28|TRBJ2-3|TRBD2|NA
TGTGCCAGCAGTTTACTAGCGGGGGGACCCTCGGCTTCAGATACGCAGTATTTT
CASSLLAGGPSASDTQYF
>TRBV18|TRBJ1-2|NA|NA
TGTGCCAGCTCCCTCAGGGACGGCTATGGCTACACCTTC
CASSLRDGYGYTF
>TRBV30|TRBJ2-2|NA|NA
TGTGCCTGGAGTGTAGGCGGGGGCTGGAACACCGGGGAGCTGTTTTTT
CAWSVGGGWNTGELFF
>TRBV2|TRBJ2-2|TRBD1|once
TGTGCCAGCAGTCCCCGGACAGGGAGCACCGGGGAGCTGTTTTTT
CASSPRTGSTGELFF
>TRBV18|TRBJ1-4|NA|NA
TGTGCCAGCTCACCACAATCTAATGAAAAACTGTTTTTT
CASSPQSNEKLFF
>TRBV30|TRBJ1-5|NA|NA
TGTGCCTGGACCCTTGGTACAGGTCAGCCCCAGCATTTT
CAWTLGTGQPQHF
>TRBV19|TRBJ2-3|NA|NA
TGTGCCAGTAGTATAGGAGGGGGACCCACAGATACGCAGTATTTT
CASSIGGGPTDTQYF
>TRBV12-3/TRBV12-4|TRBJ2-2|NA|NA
TGTGCCAGCAGTTCAGGGGAGGCCGGGGAGCTGTTTTTT
CASSSGEAGELFF
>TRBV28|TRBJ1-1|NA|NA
TGTGCCAGCAGTACCCTGCGGGGGTTATTCACTGAAGCTTTCTTT
CASSTLRGLFTEAFF
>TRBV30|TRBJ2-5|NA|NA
TGTGCCTGGAGTGCCGGACAAGAGACCCAGTACTTC
CAWSAGQETQYF
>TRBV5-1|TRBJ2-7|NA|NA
TGCGCCAGCAGCCCCGACCGCCTCTCCTACGAGCAGTACTTC
CASSPDRLSYEQYF
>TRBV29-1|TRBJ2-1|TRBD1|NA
TGCAGCGTGGTAACGGGACAGGGGGACAATGAGCAGTTCTTC
CSVVTGQGDNEQFF
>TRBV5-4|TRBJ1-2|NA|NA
TGTGCCAGCAGCCAGGACGGTAACTATGGCTACACCTTC
CASSQDGNYGYTF
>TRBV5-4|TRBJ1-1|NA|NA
TGTGCCAGCAGCAGAATGGCCCTTATGAACACTGAAGCTTTCTTT
CASSRMALMNTEAFF
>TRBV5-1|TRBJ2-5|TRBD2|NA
TGCGCCAGCAGCCCGAGGACTGGGGAGGGAAAGACCCAGTACTTC
CASSPRTGEGKTQYF
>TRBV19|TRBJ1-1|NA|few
TGTGCCAGTCTAGACAGTGGGGGACGGAACACTGAAGCTTTCTTT
CASLDSGGRNTEAFF
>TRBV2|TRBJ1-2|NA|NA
TGTGCCAGCACGGGGGCCAGGGCCTCCTATGGCTACACCTTC
CASTGARASYGYTF
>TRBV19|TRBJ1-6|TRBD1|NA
TGTGCCAGTAGTCAGGGGGCCCTCTCCTATAATTCACCCCTCCACTTT
CASSQGALSYNSPLHF
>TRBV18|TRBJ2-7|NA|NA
TGTGCCAGCTCACCACCGGTGGGAGGAAGGGGAGAGCAGTACTTC
CASSPPVGGRGEQYF
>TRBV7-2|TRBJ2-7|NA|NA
TGTGCCAGCAGCGAAGATGGAGCAGGGGCCACCTACGAGCAGTACTTC
CASSEDGAGATYEQYF
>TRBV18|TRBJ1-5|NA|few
TGTGCCAGCTCACAAGAGACACCGCGGGGCCCCCAGCATTTT
CASSQETPRGPQHF
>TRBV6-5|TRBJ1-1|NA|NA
TGTGCCAGCAGAACCAGACAGAACACTGAAGCTTTCTTT
CASRTRQNTEAFF
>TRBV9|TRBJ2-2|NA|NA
TGTGCCAGCAGCGTAGAGGGGTACACCGGGGAGCTGTTTTTT
CASSVEGYTGELFF
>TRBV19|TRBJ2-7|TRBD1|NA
TGTGCCAGTAGTCTGCAGGACAGGGTGGTCTACGAGCAGTACTTC
CASSLQDRVVYEQYF
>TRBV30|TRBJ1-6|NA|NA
TGTGCCTGGAGTGTAATTACTCCACCCCTCCACTTT
CAWSVITPPLHF
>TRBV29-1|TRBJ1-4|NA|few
TGCAGCGTGCGAACAGGGCTTAATGAAAAACTGTTTTTT
CSVRTGLNEKLFF
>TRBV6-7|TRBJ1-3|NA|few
TGTGCCAGCAGCCCCGACAGGCACTCTGGAAACACCATATATTTT
CASSPDRHSGNTIYF
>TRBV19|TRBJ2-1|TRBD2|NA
TGTGCCAGCAGACCTACTAGCGGGGGTAGAGATGAGCAGTTCTTC
CASRPTSGGRDEQFF
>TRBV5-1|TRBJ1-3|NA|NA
TGCGCCAGCAGCTCTCAACAGGGCTCTGGAAACACCATATATTTT
CASSSQQGSGNTIYF
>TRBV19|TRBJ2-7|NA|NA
TGTGCCAGTAGTATAGGACGTAACTACGAGCAGTACTTC
CASSIGRNYEQYF